This is a list of T cell receptor beta chains from one sample in a study of Ad26.COV2.S vaccination and SARS-CoV-2 variants. Clones were read by immunoSEQ multiplex PCR, and TCRdb kept only the in-frame ones, dropping some. The sample comprises roughly 400,000 clones, about 92% of which are singletons, and more than 3.5% rests with the top ten. This sample comprised peripheral blood, obtained in a trial of Ad26.COV2.S vaccine versus placebo. The receptor set was obtained from a person aged 18-60 years who received the Ad26.COV2.S COVID-19 vaccine or a placebo. The CDR3 runs from the conserved cysteine through the conserved F or W. A D gene is named only where the DNA matches it firmly. Clone size is stated in some rows and not others, as once, few, many or a class when expanded.

size: -; D: -; J: TRBJ2-5; V: TRBV12-5; DNA: TGTGCTAGTGCCGGACTGGGGGAGACCCAGTACTTC; CDR3: CASAGLGETQYF
size: -; D: TRBD1; J: TRBJ2-7; V: TRBV23-1; DNA: TGCGCCAGCGTCCGGGACAGAGCCTACGAGCAGTACTTC; CDR3: CASVRDRAYEQYF
size: -; D: -; J: TRBJ1-4; V: TRBV29-1; DNA: TGCAGCGTACTACTGGGCCCTGCGAGCGAAAAACTGTTTTTT; CDR3: CSVLLGPASEKLFF
size: once; D: TRBD1; J: TRBJ2-5; V: TRBV28; DNA: TGTGCCAGCAGTTATTCGGCTAGCGGACAGGGGGAGACCCAGTACTTC; CDR3: CASSYSASGQGETQYF
size: -; D: TRBD1; J: TRBJ2-7; V: TRBV18; DNA: TGTGCCAGCTCACCACTTGGACAGGGGGCGAACGAGCAGTACTTC; CDR3: CASSPLGQGANEQYF
size: once; D: -; J: TRBJ1-2; V: TRBV12-3/TRBV12-4; DNA: TGTGCCAGCAGTTTAGGGGGCGGCTATGGCTACACCTTC; CDR3: CASSLGGGYGYTF
size: -; D: TRBD1; J: TRBJ1-1; V: TRBV5-4; DNA: TGTGCCAGCAGCTTGCCGGACAGGGTGGGAACTGAAGCTTTCTTT; CDR3: CASSLPDRVGTEAFF
size: -; D: -; J: TRBJ2-7; V: TRBV25-1; DNA: TGTGCCAGCAGTGAGGGGGGCAGCTCCTACGAGCAGTACTTC; CDR3: CASSEGGSSYEQYF
size: -; D: TRBD2; J: TRBJ2-1; V: TRBV6-1; DNA: TGTGCCAGCAGTGAAACTAGCGGGTTTGGTGAGCAGTTCTTC; CDR3: CASSETSGFGEQFF
size: once; D: TRBD1; J: TRBJ1-5; V: TRBV28; DNA: TGTGCCAGCAGTTGGGGACAGGGACGGTTTCAGCCCCAGCATTTT; CDR3: CASSWGQGRFQPQHF
size: -; D: TRBD2; J: TRBJ2-6; V: TRBV9; DNA: TGTGCCAGCAGCCCATTAGCGGGAGCGCCTGGGGCCAACGTCCTGACTTTC; CDR3: CASSPLAGAPGANVLTF
size: -; D: -; J: TRBJ1-1; V: TRBV18; DNA: TGTGCCAGCTCACCACTACAGGACGATGAAGCTTTCTTT; CDR3: CASSPLQDDEAFF
size: -; D: TRBD1; J: TRBJ2-1; V: TRBV9; DNA: TGTGCCAGCAGCTCTCAGGGACAGAACTACAATGAGCAGTTCTTC; CDR3: CASSSQGQNYNEQFF
size: -; D: TRBD2; J: TRBJ2-1; V: TRBV27; DNA: TGTGCCAGCAGCCCAGGTGGCGGGAGGACTTACAATGAGCAGTTCTTC; CDR3: CASSPGGGRTYNEQFF
size: once; D: -; J: TRBJ2-7; V: TRBV29-1; DNA: TGCAGCGTCCTCGCGACGGGAACCTACGAGCAGTACTTC; CDR3: CSVLATGTYEQYF
size: -; D: -; J: TRBJ2-5; V: TRBV3-1/TRBV3-2; DNA: TGTGCCAGCAGCCAGCGGGGGACAGGTGATCAAGAGACCCAGTACTTC; CDR3: CASSQRGTGDQETQYF
size: -; D: -; J: TRBJ2-5; V: TRBV30; DNA: TGTGCCTGGACGGCAGGACAAGAGACCCAGTACTTC; CDR3: CAWTAGQETQYF